Below are 22 T cell receptor beta chains sequenced from a single sample in a study of blood T cell repertoires in COVID-19. Assay used: immunoSEQ multiplex PCR; TCRdb lists only in-frame clones, some missing. The table shows hundreds of thousands of clones, with about 79% occurring only once. The sequenced material came from PBMCs or T cells enriched from blood (not recorded which). The receptor set was obtained from a woman aged 60 to 75 who had recovered from COVID-19.

The V and J genes are TRBV7-9 and TRBJ2-7; 12 bases agree with TRBD2. Germline values: CDR1 SEHNR, CDR2 FQNEAQ (reference sequence). CDR3 length: 14 amino acids. The junction had 4 bases not matched to a gene; V was cut back by 5 bases and J by 5 bases. As DNA, the CDR3 is TGTGCCAGCAGCGAGACTAGCGGGAGTAACGAGCAGTACTTC. Translation gives CASSETSGSNEQYF.

This clone was found a few times. The rearrangement joins TRBV7-2 to TRBJ1-3; D unresolved. Germline V gene sequence: CDR1 SGHTA, CDR2 FQGNSA. The CDR3 totals 15 residues. With 5 bases removed from V and 0 bases from J, the gap between germline ends came to 11 bases. CDR3 region: CASSPYDSSGNTIYF. DNA of the CDR3: TGTGCCAGCAGCCCCTACGATAGCTCTGGAAACACCATATATTTT.

This clone was observed a handful of times. The rearrangement joins TRBV6-5 to TRBJ1-5, with 8 bases aligning to TRBD1. The CDR3 is 16 residues long. The V and J ends lost 2 bases and 6 bases, in that order; junction bases with no gene match: 9. Per germline, CDR1 MNHEY and CDR2 SVGAGI. CDR3 bases: TGTGCCAGCAGTTACACAAGGACAGGGAGTTCTCAGCCCCAGCATTTT. Amino acid sequence: CASSYTRTGSSQPQHF.

The table lists this clone with a count of one. The V call is TRBV30, the J call TRBJ1-1; the D is unclear. The CDR3 sequence is 13 residues long. Germline CDR1 GTSNPN, CDR2 SVGIG (reference sequence). Trimming left V 4 bases short and J 3 bases short, with 12 bases between. This chain's CDR3 is CAWNSGRDTEAFF. DNA of the CDR3: TGTGCCTGGAATAGTGGGAGGGACACTGAAGCTTTCTTT.

Of note for this clone: The same CDR3 is also encoded by other DNA sequences in this sample. The DNA of the CDR3 is TGTGCCAGCAGCCAAGGGACAGGGAGCAATCAGCCCCAGCATTTT. It specifies CASSQGTGSNQPQHF. The chain links TRBV3-1 (or the pseudogene TRBV3-2) to TRBJ1-5, with 8 bases lining up with TRBD1. V shed 1 base, J shed 1 base, and the junction held 0 bases outside the gene matches. The CDR3 runs 15 residues. Germline-derived CDR1 and CDR2 are LGHDT and YNNKEL (reference sequence).

The V call is TRBV9, the J call TRBJ1-1; 9 nucleotides line up with TRBD1. This CDR3 has 15 amino acids. V lost 5 bases to trimming and J lost 5 bases; unmatched junction nucleotides: 10. From germline, CDR1 is SGDLS and CDR2 YYNGEE. For the CDR3, the DNA is TGTGCCAGCAGTGACCTTAGGGACAGGGTTACTGAAGCTTTCTTT. This codes for CASSDLRDRVTEAFF.

The V and J genes are TRBV7-8 and TRBJ2-3, with 12 bases lining up with TRBD2. CDR3 length equals 18 residues. Germline CDR1 and CDR2: SGHVS and FQNEAQ. The V and J ends lost 6 bases and 5 bases, in that order; junction bases with no gene match: 15. For the CDR3, the DNA is TGTGCCAGCAGTCGAGGTCGACCTAGCGGGAGGGATCTAGATACGCAGTATTTT. It specifies CASSRGRPSGRDLDTQYF.

This clone appeared many times. Distinct nucleotide sequences in the sample also encode this CDR3. The chain uses TRBV12-3 or TRBV12-4 and TRBJ1-1, with D unclear. The ends were cut back, 3 bases at V and 1 base at J, with 6 bases in the middle. The CDR3 sequence is 13 residues long. CDR3 nucleotide sequence: TGTGCCAGCAGTTTTGGAGGGAACACTGAAGCTTTCTTT. Translated, it gives CASSFGGNTEAFF.

This sequence joins TRBV4-1 and TRBJ2-1, with a tentative D call TRBD2 (6 bases). This CDR3 has 15 residues. Looked up from germline, CDR1 is MGHRA and CDR2 is YSYEKL. The ends were cut back, 0 bases at V and 12 bases at J, with 18 bases in the middle. The CDR3 nucleotides are TGCGCCAGCAGCCAAGATCGGCTAGCGAGGGCTAGGCAGTTCTTC. This translates into CASSQDRLARARQFF.

A single count supports this clone. The V call is TRBV12-3 or TRBV12-4, the J call TRBJ1-1, with D possibly TRBD1 on 5 matching bases. The CDR3 spans 12 residues. V lost 2 bases, J lost 8 bases, and 9 bases lay in between. The CDR3, as DNA: TGTGCCAGCAGTTTATGGCGACAGGAAGCTTTCTTT. This codes for CASSLWRQEAFF.

This clone came up once. The chain joins TRBV7-2 to TRBJ1-1, with TRBD1 matching over 7 bases. From germline, CDR1 is SGHTA and CDR2 FQGNSA. The CDR3 consists of 14 residues. Trimming at V came to 5 bases and at J to 4 bases, leaving 7 bases not matched to a gene. The CDR3 reads CASSPRQGGTEAFF. CDR3 nucleotides: TGTGCCAGCAGCCCCCGACAGGGTGGCACTGAAGCTTTCTTT.

The chain joins TRBV6-5 to TRBJ2-7, with D possibly being TRBD2 (5 bases). This CDR3 has 14 amino acids. Germline V lookup: CDR1 MNHEY, CDR2 SVGAGI. Trimming took 3 bases from V and 0 from J, leaving 9 bases between them. The CDR3 spells CASSYDGDSYEQYF. The CDR3 coding sequence is TGTGCCAGCAGTTATGACGGGGACTCCTACGAGCAGTACTTC.

The V gene is TRBV9, the J gene TRBJ1-3; D unresolved. Germline loops: CDR1 SGDLS, CDR2 YYNGEE. V lost 3 bases and J lost 4, with 14 bases in between. CDR3 size: 15 residues. DNA for the CDR3: TGTGCCAGCAGCGAGCTGCGAGGGCCCGGAAACACCATATATTTT. Its translation is CASSELRGPGNTIYF.

The chain links TRBV4-3 to TRBJ1-3; TRBD1 matches 8 bases. Germline trimming cut 3 bases from V and 0 bases from J; bases unmatched to any gene: 4. Per germline, CDR1 LGHNA and CDR2 YSLEER. The CDR3 is 16 amino acids. For the CDR3, the DNA is TGCGCCAGCAGCCAGGAAACAGGGGGCTCTGGAAACACCATATATTTT. Amino acid sequence: CASSQETGGSGNTIYF.

CDR3 region: CASSSAYQETQYF. In nucleotides, the CDR3 is TGTGCCAGCAGTAGCGCGTACCAAGAGACCCAGTACTTC. The V and J genes are TRBV5-4 and TRBJ2-5; maybe TRBD2 (5 bases). Germline V CDR1 and CDR2: SGHNT, YYREEE (reference sequence). Trimming stripped 5 bases from V and 0 bases from J, with 8 bases between. This CDR3 contains 13 residues.

This clone has a single count. This sequence joins TRBV6-5 and TRBJ1-4, with TRBD1 matching over 7 bases. V was pared by 8 bases and J by 5 bases, with 5 bases of the junction left unmatched. The CDR3 runs to 13 residues. Germline-derived CDR1 and CDR2 are MNHEY and SVGAGI. The CDR3 coding sequence is TGTGCCAGCGCCGGGACAGTAAATGAAAAACTGTTTTTT. As protein: CASAGTVNEKLFF.

V is TRBV12-5 and J is TRBJ2-5; no definite D call. The germline CDR1 and CDR2 sequences are LGHNT and FRNRAP. V dropped 1 base and J dropped 14 bases, with 14 bases sitting between them. The CDR3 extends over 12 amino acids. The CDR3 is CASGLDSGTIYF. The CDR3 DNA reads TGTGCTAGTGGTTTGGACTCCGGAACTATCTACTTC. Filled out from reference TRBV12-5 and TRBJ2-5, the complete variable domain reads DARVTQTPRHKVTEMGQEVTMRCQPILGHNTVFWYRQTMMQGLELLAYFRNRAPLDDSGMPKDRFSAEMPDATLATLKIQPSEPRDSAVYFCASGLDSGTIYFGPGTRLLVL.

The rearrangement uses TRBV7-9 and TRBJ1-2; D gene ambiguous. Trimming removed 5 bases from V and 2 bases from J, with 12 bases in between. The V gene's germline CDR1 is SEHNR and CDR2 FQNEAQ (reference sequence). The CDR3 has 14 residues. The CDR3 coding sequence is TGTGCCAGCAGCCCGGCCGGCGGAAACTATGGCTACACCTTC. It translates to CASSPAGGNYGYTF.

The chain carries TRBV12-2 and TRBJ2-2; the DNA was not compared with TRBD1, the D call given in the table. TRBV12-2 is noted as a pseudogene. This CDR3 contains 15 residues. The CDR3, as DNA: TGTGCAAGTCGCCAACAGGGGGCGAACACCGGGGAGCTGTTTTTT. This sequence encodes CASRQQGANTGELFF.

The V and J genes are TRBV7-2 and TRBJ2-3; 8 bases match TRBD2. V was pared by 5 bases and J by 0 bases, with 16 bases of the junction left unmatched. Germline V lookup: CDR1 SGHTA, CDR2 FQGNSA. This CDR3 region has 19 residues. The CDR3 spells CASSPPSAGDLSSTDTQYF. Here the CDR3 DNA reads TGTGCCAGCAGCCCGCCTTCAGCGGGGGACCTTTCTAGCACAGATACGCAGTATTTT. The whole variable domain, filled in from reference TRBV7-2 and TRBJ2-3, reads GAGVSQSPSNKVTEKGKDVELRCDPISGHTALYWYRQSLGQGLEFLIYFQGNSAPDKSGLPSDRFSAERTGGSVSTLTIQRTQQEDSAVYLCASSPPSAGDLSSTDTQYFGPGTRLTVL.

This clone was counted a few times. The chain joins TRBV21-1 to TRBJ1-1. TRBV21-1 is classified as a pseudogene. This CDR3 is built from 16 residues. In nucleotides, the CDR3 is TGTGCCAGCAGCAAATCCAGGGAGGGGGTGAACACTGAAGCTTTCTTT. Its protein product is CASSKSREGVNTEAFF.

The chain couples TRBV19 to TRBJ1-2; D might be TRBD1 (6 bases). The CDR3 runs 14 residues. Germline CDR1 reads LNHDA; CDR2 reads SQIVND (reference sequence). Trimming took 7 bases from V and 4 from J, leaving 16 bases between them. CDR3 bases: TGTGCCAGTAAGAACCGGGACAATTCCTATGGCTACACCTTC. Protein product: CASKNRDNSYGYTF.